Listed here are 17 T cell receptor beta chains from one sample, sequenced in a study of CD8 T cells in ankylosing spondylitis. Study-wide points: One TCR beta motif, made up of eight highly homologous variants, appeared characteristic of ankylosing spondylitis blood.

MiXCR, applied by TCRdb to the 5' RACE reads, yields one record per CDR3 protein. The repertoire holds over 450,000 distinct CDR3 sequences, with over 9.5% as singletons. Their target antigens are unknown. The material sequenced was blood, either unsorted or a sorted T cell fraction (not recorded which). All receptors come from a male donor with ankylosing spondylitis.

This clonotype was detected a few times. The chain carries TRBV7-6 and TRBJ2-7; D is perhaps TRBD1 or TRBD2 (5 bases each). V was trimmed by 4 bases and J by 7 bases, leaving 23 bases between them. The CDR3 consists of 16 residues. Germline CDR1 is SGHVS and CDR2 is FNYEAQ. The CDR3 DNA reads TGTGCCAGCAGCTCGCCCAAAGGGGACCAATACCCTGAGCAGTACTTC. Translated, it gives CASSSPKGDQYPEQYF.

As for this clonotype: The junction departs from the called germline gene at one end, perhaps through a read error. This chain uses TRBV29-1 with TRBJ2-4, with D maybe TRBD2 (6 bases). The CDR3 sequence is 14 residues long. The germline gives CDR1 SQVTM, CDR2 ANQGSEA. This CDR3 reads CSARGRLAKNSQYF. As DNA, the CDR3 is TGCAGCGCCCGGGGGAGATTAGCCAAAAACAGTCAGTACTTC.

The CDR3 DNA reads TGTGCCAGCAGCCCCCGTTGGGATGAGACCCAGTACTTC. Its protein is CASSPRWDETQYF. This rearrangement joins TRBV7-2 to TRBJ2-5; no clear D gene. The V gene lost 5 bases and the J gene lost 5 bases, with 12 bases spanning the gap. Looked up from germline, CDR1 is SGHTA and CDR2 is FQGNSA. This CDR3 is built from 13 residues.

V and J are TRBV20-1 and TRBJ2-7; D might be TRBD2 (5 bases). Germline values: CDR1 DFQATT, CDR2 SNEGSKA (reference sequence). The CDR3 extends over 12 amino acids. V lost 1 base and J 7 bases, leaving 11 bases between the germline ends. The CDR3 DNA is TGCAGTGCTAGAGTGGGCGAGCGGGAGCAGTACTTC. It is translated as CSARVGEREQYF.

This clonotype was picked up a small number of times. J is TRBJ2-1 and V is TRBV5-1, with TRBD2 identical over 12 bases. The germline V gene encodes CDR1 SGHRS and CDR2 YFSETQ. With 0 bases clipped from V and 8 bases from J, the junction kept 12 bases outside the gene matches. CDR3 length equals 18 residues. In DNA, the CDR3 is TGCGCCAGCAGCTTGGCGGCTAGCGGGAGGGCCGCCGGTTATGAGCAGTTCTTC. Amino acid sequence: CASSLAASGRAAGYEQFF.

V gene TRBV12-3 or TRBV12-4 combines with J gene TRBJ2-5; D possibly corresponds to TRBD1 (5 bases). Trimming shortened V by 9 bases and J by 0 bases, and 17 bases separated the two germline ends. CDR3 length: 15 amino acids. The CDR3 protein is CASCTGTLYQETQYF. The CDR3 nucleotides are TGTGCCAGTTGTACAGGAACCTTGTACCAAGAGACCCAGTACTTC.

The V call is TRBV5-1, the J call TRBJ1-2; D gene ambiguous. V was cut by 5 bases and J by 1 base, with 9 bases left in between. The length of the CDR3 is 13 residues. Germline V gene data show CDR1 as SGHRS and CDR2 as YFSETQ. The CDR3 is CASRRTDNYGYTF. The CDR3 DNA follows: TGCGCCAGCAGGAGAACTGATAACTATGGCTACACCTTC.

The CDR3 coding sequence is TGTGCCAGCAGCTTAGATTTAACAGGGTCTGGCTACACCTTC. It translates to CASSLDLTGSGYTF. The rearrangement links TRBV5-4 to TRBJ1-2, with a weak D call TRBD1 (6 bases). Germline CDR1 reads SGHNT; CDR2 reads YYREEE (reference sequence). The CDR3 consists of 14 residues. Trimming removed 2 bases at V and 7 bases at J, with 15 bases between.

Only a few counts were recorded for this clonotype. The genes are TRBV29-1 and TRBJ1-5, with D hard to call. The ends were cut back, 7 bases at V and 0 bases at J, with 10 bases in the middle. CDR3 length equals 13 residues. The V gene's germline CDR1 is SQVTM and CDR2 ANQGSEA. The DNA for the CDR3 is TGCAGCGCCGAGGTTGATAGCAATCAGCCCCAGCATTTT. Protein sequence: CSAEVDSNQPQHF.

This clonotype was observed a few times. The chain couples TRBV3-1 to TRBJ1-2, with a weak D call TRBD1 (6 bases). The V end was cut by 0 bases, the J end by 3 bases, with 26 bases between. The V gene's germline CDR1 is LGHDT and CDR2 YNNKEL (reference sequence). This CDR3 spans 20 amino acids. The CDR3 coding sequence is TGTGCCAGCAGCCAAGATGGAGGGGTTATGAGGGGGAAGAACCACTATGGCTACACCTTC. Its translation: CASSQDGGVMRGKNHYGYTF.

The chain uses TRBV20-1 and TRBJ2-2, with 9 positions matching TRBD2. From germline, CDR1 is DFQATT and CDR2 SNEGSKA (reference sequence). The junction had 2 bases not matched to a gene; V was cut back by 1 base and J by 5 bases. This CDR3 is 14 amino acids long. CDR3 amino acids: CSARVAGETGELFF. For the CDR3, the DNA is TGCAGTGCTAGAGTAGCGGGAGAAACCGGGGAGCTGTTTTTT.

The V gene is TRBV2, the J gene TRBJ1-5; 9 bases match TRBD1. CDR1 and CDR2 from the germline V gene are SNHLY and FYNNEI. CDR3 length equals 15 residues. V dropped 6 bases and J dropped 6; count of bases not matched to a gene: 9. As DNA, the CDR3 is TGTGCCAGCAGGTCCAGGGACAGGGTAGTTCAGCCCCAGCATTTT. It translates to CASRSRDRVVQPQHF. Looking up the rest from reference TRBV2 and TRBJ1-5 gives the full variable domain: EPEVTQTPSHQVTQMGQEVILRCVPISNHLYFYWYRQILGQKVEFLVSFYNNEISEKSEIFDDQFSVERPDGSNFTLKIRSTKLEDSAMYFCASRSRDRVVQPQHFGDGTRLSIL.

The sample holds a few counts of this clonotype. The gene calls are TRBV3-1 and TRBJ1-2; 7 bases line up with TRBD1. Germline CDR1 LGHDT, CDR2 YNNKEL (reference sequence). CDR3 length: 17 residues. The V gene end was trimmed by 1 base and the J gene end by 4 bases; junction bases not matched to a gene: 12. In DNA form, the CDR3 reads TGTGCCAGCAGCCAAGTCTGGCAGGGGACAGCTACCTATGGCTACACCTTC. Translating gives CASSQVWQGTATYGYTF.

The V call is TRBV5-1, the J call TRBJ2-7; 7 bases agree with TRBD2. Germline V gene lookup returns CDR1 SGHRS and CDR2 YFSETQ. The CDR3 is made up of 14 amino acids. The V and J ends lost 2 bases and 3 bases, in that order; junction bases with no gene match: 5. CDR3 bases: TGCGCCAGCAGCTTCGGGTCGGGGGGCTACGAGCAGTACTTC. This sequence encodes CASSFGSGGYEQYF. The entire variable domain, with the rest obtained from reference TRBV5-1 and TRBJ2-7, is as follows: KAGVTQTPRYLIKTRGQQVTLSCSPISGHRSVSWYQQTPGQGLQFLFEYFSETQRNKGNFPGRFSGRQFSNSRSEMNVSTLELGDSALYLCASSFGSGGYEQYFGPGTRLTVT.

This clonotype was recorded a few times. The rearrangement links TRBV6-1 to TRBJ2-1; 11 positions agree with TRBD1. Germline V gives CDR1 MNHNS, CDR2 SASEGT. V was pared by 5 bases and J by 9 bases, with 12 bases of the junction left unmatched. The CDR3 spans 16 residues. This CDR3 is CASSLAGTGGRGEQFF. As DNA, the CDR3 is TGTGCCAGCAGTCTTGCAGGGACAGGGGGTCGGGGTGAGCAGTTCTTC.

This clonotype has more than one count but fewer than ten. This sequence joins TRBV2 and TRBJ1-5; D call uncertain. CDR3 size: 12 residues. The germline CDR1 and CDR2 sequences are SNHLY and FYNNEI. The V and J ends lost 4 bases and 7 bases respectively, with 8 bases between them. The CDR3 DNA reads TGTGCCAGCAGTGTACGGGGACAGCCCCAGCATTTT. Encoded protein: CASSVRGQPQHF.

This clonotype was detected only a few times. The V call is TRBV20-1, the J call TRBJ2-7; D assignment may be TRBD1 or TRBD2 (6 bases each). The CDR3 totals 17 residues. Trimming pared 7 bases from V and 5 bases from J, leaving 30 bases between. Germline loops: CDR1 DFQATT, CDR2 SNEGSKA (reference sequence). CDR3 nucleotides: TGCAGTGTTAGCCGGTTCGACAGGACGCCAGGAGGGAACGAGCAGTACTTC. It translates to CSVSRFDRTPGGNEQYF.